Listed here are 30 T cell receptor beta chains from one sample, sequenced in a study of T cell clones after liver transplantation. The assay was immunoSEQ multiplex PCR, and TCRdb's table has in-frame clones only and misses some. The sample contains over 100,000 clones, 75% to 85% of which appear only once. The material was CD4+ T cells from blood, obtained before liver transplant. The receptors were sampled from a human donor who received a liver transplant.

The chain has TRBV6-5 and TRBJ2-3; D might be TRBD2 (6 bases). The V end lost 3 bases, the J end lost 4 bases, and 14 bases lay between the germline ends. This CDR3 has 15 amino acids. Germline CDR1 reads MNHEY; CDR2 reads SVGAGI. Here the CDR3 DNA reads TGTGCCAGCAGTTATCGGGACTCAGTTTCAGATACGCAGTATTTT. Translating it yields CASSYRDSVSDTQYF.

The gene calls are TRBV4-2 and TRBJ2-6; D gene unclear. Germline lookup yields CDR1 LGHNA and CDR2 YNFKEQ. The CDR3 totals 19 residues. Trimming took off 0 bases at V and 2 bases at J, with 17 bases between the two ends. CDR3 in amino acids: CASSQDYGGDQPGANVLTF. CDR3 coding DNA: TGTGCCAGCAGCCAAGATTATGGCGGTGACCAACCTGGGGCCAACGTCCTGACTTTC.

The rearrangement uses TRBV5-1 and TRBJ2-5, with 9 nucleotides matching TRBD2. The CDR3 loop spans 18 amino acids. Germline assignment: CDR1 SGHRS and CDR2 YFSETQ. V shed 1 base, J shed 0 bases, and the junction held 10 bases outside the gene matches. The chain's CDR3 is CASSLLTSGRTNQETQYF. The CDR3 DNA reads TGCGCCAGCAGCTTGTTAACTAGCGGGCGAACAAACCAAGAGACCCAGTACTTC.

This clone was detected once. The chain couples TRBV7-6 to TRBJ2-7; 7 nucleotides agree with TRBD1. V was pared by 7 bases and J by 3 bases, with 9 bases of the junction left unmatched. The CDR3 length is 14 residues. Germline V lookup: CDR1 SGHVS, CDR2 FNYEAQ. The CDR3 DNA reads TGTGCCAGCACCACAGGGGAGTTTAGCTACGAGCAGTACTTC. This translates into CASTTGEFSYEQYF.

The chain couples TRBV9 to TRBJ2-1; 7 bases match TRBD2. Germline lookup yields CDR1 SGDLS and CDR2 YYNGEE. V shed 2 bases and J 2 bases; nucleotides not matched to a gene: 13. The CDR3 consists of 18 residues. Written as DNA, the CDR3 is TGTGCCAGCAGCGTCGTTCCCCTAGGGCGGGGGACCTACAATGAGCAGTTCTTC. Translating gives CASSVVPLGRGTYNEQFF.

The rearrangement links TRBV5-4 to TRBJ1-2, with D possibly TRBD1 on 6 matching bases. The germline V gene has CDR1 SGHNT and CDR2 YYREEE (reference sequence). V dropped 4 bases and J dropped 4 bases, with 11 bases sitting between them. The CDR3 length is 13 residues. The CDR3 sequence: CASSPRDTYGYTF. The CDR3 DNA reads TGTGCCAGCAGCCCTAGGGACACCTATGGCTACACCTTC. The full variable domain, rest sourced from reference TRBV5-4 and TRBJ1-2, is ETGVTQSPTHLIKTRGQQVTLRCSSQSGHNTVSWYQQALGQGPQFIFQYYREEENGRGNFPPRFSGLQFPNYSSELNVNALELDDSALYLCASSPRDTYGYTFGSGTRLTVV.

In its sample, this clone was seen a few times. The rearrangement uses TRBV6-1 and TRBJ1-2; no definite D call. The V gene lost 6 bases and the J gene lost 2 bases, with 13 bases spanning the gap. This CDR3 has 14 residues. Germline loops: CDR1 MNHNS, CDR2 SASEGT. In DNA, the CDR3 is TGTGCCAGCAGACCCTTATCCACCAACTATGGCTACACCTTC. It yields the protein CASRPLSTNYGYTF.

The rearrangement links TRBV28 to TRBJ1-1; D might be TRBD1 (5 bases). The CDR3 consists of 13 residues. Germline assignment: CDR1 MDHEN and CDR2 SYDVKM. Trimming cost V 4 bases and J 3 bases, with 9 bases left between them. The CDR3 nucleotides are TGTGCCAGCAGTTCGGCAGGGCACACTGAAGCTTTCTTT. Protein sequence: CASSSAGHTEAFF.

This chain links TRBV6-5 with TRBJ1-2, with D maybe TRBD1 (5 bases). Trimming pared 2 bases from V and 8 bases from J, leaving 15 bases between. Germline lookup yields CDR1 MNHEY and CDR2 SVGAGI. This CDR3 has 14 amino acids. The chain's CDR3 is CASSYLQGFGGYTF. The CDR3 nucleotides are TGTGCCAGCAGTTACCTCCAGGGTTTTGGGGGCTACACCTTC.

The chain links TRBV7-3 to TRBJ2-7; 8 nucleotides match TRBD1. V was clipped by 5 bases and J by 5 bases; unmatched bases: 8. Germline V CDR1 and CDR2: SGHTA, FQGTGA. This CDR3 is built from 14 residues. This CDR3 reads CASSTGQGRDEQYF. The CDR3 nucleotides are TGTGCCAGCAGCACTGGACAGGGACGGGACGAGCAGTACTTC.

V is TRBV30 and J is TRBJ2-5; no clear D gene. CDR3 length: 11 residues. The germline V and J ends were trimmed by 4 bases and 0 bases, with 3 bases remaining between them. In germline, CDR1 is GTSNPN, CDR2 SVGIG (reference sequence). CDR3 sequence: CAWNNQETQYF. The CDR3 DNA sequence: TGTGCCTGGAACAACCAAGAGACCCAGTACTTC.

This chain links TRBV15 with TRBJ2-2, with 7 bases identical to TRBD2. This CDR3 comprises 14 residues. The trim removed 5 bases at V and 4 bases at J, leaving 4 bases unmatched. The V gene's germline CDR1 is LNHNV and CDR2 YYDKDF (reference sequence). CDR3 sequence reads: CATSGGDFTGELFF. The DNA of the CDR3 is TGTGCCACCAGCGGGGGGGACTTCACCGGGGAGCTGTTTTTT.

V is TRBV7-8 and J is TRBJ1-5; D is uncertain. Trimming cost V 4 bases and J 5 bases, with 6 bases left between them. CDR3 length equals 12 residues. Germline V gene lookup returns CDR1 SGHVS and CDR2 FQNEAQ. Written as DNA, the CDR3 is TGTGCCAGCAGCTCTATAGATCAGCCCCAGCATTTT. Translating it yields CASSSIDQPQHF.

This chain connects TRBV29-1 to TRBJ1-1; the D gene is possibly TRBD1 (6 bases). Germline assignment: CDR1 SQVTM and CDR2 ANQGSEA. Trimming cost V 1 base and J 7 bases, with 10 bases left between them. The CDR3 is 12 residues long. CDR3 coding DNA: TGCAGCGTTGAAGGCCAGGGGATTGAAGCTTTCTTT. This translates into CSVEGQGIEAFF.

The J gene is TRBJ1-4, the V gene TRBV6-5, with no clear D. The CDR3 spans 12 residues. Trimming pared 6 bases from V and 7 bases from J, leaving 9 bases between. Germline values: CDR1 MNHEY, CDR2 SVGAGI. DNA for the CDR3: TGTGCCAGCAGGCGGGTGGGTGAAAAACTGTTTTTT. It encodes CASRRVGEKLFF.

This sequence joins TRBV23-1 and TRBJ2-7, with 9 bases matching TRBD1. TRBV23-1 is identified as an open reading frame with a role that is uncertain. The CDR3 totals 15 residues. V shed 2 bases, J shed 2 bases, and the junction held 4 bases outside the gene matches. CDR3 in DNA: TGCGCCAGCAGTCAAGGGACAGGGCTTCCCTACGAGCAGTACTTC. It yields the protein CASSQGTGLPYEQYF.

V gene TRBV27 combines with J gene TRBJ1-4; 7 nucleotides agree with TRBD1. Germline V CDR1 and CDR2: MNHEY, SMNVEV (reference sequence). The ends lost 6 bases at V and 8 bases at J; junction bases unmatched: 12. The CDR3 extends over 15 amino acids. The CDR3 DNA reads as TGTGCCAGCAGGATTCTACAGGGGCCGAGGGAAAAACTGTTTTTT. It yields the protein CASRILQGPREKLFF.

CDR3: CASSLTRVSTDTQYF. Written as DNA, the CDR3 is TGTGCCAGCAGCTTAACACGGGTTAGCACAGATACGCAGTATTTT. This chain links TRBV7-3 with TRBJ2-3; D is undetermined. Trimming cost V 0 bases and J 0 bases, with 7 bases left between them. Per the germline V gene, CDR1 is SGHTA and CDR2 is FQGTGA. The CDR3 runs to 15 residues. The full variable domain, its missing parts supplied by reference TRBV7-3 and TRBJ2-3, is GAGVSQTPSNKVTEKGKYVELRCDPISGHTALYWYRQSLGQGPEFLIYFQGTGAADDSGLPNDRFFAVRPEGSVSTLKIQRTERGDSAVYLCASSLTRVSTDTQYFGPGTRLTVL.

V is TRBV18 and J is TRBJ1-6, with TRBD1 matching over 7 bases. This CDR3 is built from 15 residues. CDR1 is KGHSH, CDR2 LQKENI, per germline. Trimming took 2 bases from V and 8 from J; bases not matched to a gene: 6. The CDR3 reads CASSPKGARDSPLHF. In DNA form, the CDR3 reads TGTGCCAGCTCACCAAAGGGGGCACGGGATTCACCCCTCCACTTT.

The CDR3 reads CASSAGLAGVQETQYF. The DNA for the CDR3 is TGCGCCAGCAGCGCCGGACTAGCGGGGGTCCAAGAGACCCAGTACTTC. V gene TRBV5-1 combines with J gene TRBJ2-5; 13 positions match TRBD2. V was clipped by 4 bases and J by 1 base; unmatched bases: 4. The CDR3 has 16 amino acids. The germline V gene encodes CDR1 SGHRS and CDR2 YFSETQ.

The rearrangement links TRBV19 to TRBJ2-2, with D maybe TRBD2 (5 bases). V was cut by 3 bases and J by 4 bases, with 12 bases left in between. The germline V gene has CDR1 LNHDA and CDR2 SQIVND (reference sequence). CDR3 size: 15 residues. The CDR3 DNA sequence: TGTGCCAGTAGTATGCTAGCCTCGTGCACCGGGGAGCTGTTTTTT. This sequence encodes CASSMLASCTGELFF.

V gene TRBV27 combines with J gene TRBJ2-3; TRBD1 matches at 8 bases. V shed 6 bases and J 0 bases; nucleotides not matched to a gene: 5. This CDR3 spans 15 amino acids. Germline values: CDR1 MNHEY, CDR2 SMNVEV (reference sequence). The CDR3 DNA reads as TGTGCCAGCAGCACGACAGGGGCTAGCACAGATACGCAGTATTTT. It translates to CASSTTGASTDTQYF.

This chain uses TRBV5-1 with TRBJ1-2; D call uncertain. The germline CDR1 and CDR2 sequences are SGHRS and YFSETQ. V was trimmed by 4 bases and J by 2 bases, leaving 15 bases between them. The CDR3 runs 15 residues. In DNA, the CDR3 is TGCGCCAGCAGCCCGGCTCCGGGATACAACTATGGCTACACCTTC. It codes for CASSPAPGYNYGYTF.

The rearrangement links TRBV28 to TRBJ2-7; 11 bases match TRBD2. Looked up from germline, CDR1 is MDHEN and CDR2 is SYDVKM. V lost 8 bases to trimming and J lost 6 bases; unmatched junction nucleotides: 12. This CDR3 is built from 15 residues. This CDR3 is CASYAASSGRSEQYF. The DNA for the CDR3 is TGTGCCAGCTACGCCGCATCTAGCGGGAGGTCCGAGCAGTACTTC. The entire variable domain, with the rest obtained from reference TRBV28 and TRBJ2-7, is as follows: DVKVTQSSRYLVKRTGEKVFLECVQDMDHENMFWYRQDPGLGLRLIYFSYDVKMKEKGDIPEGYSVSREKKERFSLILESASTNQTSMYLCASYAASSGRSEQYFGPGTRLTVT.

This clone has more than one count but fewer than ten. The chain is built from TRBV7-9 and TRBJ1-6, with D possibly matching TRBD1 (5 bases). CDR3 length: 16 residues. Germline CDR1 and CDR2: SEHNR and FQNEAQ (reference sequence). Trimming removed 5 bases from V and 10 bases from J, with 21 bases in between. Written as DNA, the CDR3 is TGTGCCAGCAGCATAGGGCTGGGAAAGGGGAAATCACCCCTCCACTTT. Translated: CASSIGLGKGKSPLHF.

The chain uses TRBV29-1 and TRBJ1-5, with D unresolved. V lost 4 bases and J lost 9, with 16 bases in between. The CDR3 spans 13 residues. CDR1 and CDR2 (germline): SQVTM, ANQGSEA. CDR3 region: CSVAGDPGTPQHF. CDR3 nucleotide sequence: TGCAGCGTTGCGGGTGACCCAGGTACGCCCCAGCATTTT.

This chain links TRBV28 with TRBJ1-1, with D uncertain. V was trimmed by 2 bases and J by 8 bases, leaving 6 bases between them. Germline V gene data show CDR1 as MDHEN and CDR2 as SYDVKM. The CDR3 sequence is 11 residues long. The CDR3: CASSLREEAFF. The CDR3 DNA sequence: TGTGCCAGCAGTTTACGGGAGGAAGCTTTCTTT.

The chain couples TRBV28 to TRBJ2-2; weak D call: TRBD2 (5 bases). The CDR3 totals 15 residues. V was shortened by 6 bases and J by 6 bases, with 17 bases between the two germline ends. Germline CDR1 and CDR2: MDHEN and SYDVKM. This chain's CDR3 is CASRPPLTSAGELFF. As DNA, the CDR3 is TGTGCCAGCAGGCCCCCCTTAACTAGTGCCGGGGAGCTGTTTTTT.

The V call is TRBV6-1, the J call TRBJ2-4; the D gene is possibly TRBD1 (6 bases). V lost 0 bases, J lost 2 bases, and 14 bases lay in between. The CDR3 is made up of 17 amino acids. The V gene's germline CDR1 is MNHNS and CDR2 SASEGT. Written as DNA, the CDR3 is TGTGCCAGCAGTGAAGCAGAGAGGCAGGGGTCCAAAAACATTCAGTACTTC. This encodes CASSEAERQGSKNIQYF.

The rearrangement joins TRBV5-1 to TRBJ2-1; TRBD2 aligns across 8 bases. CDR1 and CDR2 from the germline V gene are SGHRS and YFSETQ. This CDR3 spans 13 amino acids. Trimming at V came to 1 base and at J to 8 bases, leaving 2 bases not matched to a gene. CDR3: CASSLIGRDEQFF. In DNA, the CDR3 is TGCGCCAGCAGCTTGATCGGGAGGGATGAGCAGTTCTTC. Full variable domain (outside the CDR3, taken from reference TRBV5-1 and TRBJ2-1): KAGVTQTPRYLIKTRGQQVTLSCSPISGHRSVSWYQQTPGQGLQFLFEYFSETQRNKGNFPGRFSGRQFSNSRSEMNVSTLELGDSALYLCASSLIGRDEQFFGPGTRLTVL.